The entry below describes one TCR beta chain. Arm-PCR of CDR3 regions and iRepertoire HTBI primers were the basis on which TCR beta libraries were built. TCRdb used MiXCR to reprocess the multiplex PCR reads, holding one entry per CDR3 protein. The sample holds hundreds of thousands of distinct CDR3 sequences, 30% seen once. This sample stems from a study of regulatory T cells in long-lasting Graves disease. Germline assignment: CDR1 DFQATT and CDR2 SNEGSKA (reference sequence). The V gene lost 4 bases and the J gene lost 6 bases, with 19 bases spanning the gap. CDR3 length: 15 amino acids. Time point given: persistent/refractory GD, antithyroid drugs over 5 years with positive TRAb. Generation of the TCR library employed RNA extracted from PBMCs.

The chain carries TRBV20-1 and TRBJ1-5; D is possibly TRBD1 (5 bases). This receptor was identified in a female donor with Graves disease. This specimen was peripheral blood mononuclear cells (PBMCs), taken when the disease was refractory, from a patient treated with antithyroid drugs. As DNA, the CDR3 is TGCAGTGCTACATGGAGCGGACAAGGGTCTCAGCCCCAGCATTTT. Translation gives CSATWSGQGSQPQHF.